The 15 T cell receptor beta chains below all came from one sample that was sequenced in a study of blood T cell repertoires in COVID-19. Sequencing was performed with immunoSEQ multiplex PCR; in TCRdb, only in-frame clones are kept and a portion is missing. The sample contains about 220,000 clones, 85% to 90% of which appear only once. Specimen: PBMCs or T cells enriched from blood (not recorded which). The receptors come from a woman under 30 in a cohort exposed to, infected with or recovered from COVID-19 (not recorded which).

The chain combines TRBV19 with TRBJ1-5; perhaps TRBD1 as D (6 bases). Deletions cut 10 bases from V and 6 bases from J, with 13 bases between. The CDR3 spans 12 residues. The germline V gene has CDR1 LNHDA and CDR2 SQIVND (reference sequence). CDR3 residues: CATSGAGQPQHF. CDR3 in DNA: TGTGCCACCTCAGGGGCGGGTCAGCCCCAGCATTTT. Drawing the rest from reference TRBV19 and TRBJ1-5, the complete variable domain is DGGITQSPKYLFRKEGQNVTLSCEQNLNHDAMYWYRQDPGQGLRLIYYSQIVNDFQKGDIAEGYSVSREKKESFPLTVTSAQKNPTAFYLCATSGAGQPQHFGDGTRLSIL.

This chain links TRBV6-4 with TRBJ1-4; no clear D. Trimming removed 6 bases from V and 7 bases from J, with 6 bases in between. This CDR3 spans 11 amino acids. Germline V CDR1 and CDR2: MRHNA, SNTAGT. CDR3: CASSPSEKLFF. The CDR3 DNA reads TGTGCCAGCAGCCCCAGTGAAAAACTGTTTTTT.

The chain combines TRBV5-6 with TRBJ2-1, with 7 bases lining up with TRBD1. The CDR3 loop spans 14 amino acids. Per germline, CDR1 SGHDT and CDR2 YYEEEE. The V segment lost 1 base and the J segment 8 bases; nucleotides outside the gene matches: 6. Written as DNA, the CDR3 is TGTGCCAGCAGCTTGCCCCACGACAGGGATGAGCAGTTCTTC. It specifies CASSLPHDRDEQFF. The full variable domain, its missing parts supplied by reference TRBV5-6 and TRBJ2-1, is DAGVTQSPTHLIKTRGQQVTLRCSPKSGHDTVSWYQQALGQGPQFIFQYYEEEERQRGNFPDRFSGHQFPNYSSELNVNALLLGDSALYLCASSLPHDRDEQFFGPGTRLTVL.

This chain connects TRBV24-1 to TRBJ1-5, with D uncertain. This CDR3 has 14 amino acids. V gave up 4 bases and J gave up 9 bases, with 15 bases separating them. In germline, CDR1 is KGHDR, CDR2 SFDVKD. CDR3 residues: CATSEPGRVVPQHF. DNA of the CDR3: TGTGCCACCAGTGAACCCGGGCGGGTCGTGCCCCAGCATTTT.

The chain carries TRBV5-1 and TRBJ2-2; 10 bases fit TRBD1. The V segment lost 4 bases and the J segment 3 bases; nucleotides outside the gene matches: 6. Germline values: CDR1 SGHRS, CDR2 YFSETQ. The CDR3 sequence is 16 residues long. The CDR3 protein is CASSTGGTGDTGELFF. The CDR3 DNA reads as TGCGCCAGCAGCACCGGGGGGACAGGGGACACCGGGGAGCTGTTTTTT.

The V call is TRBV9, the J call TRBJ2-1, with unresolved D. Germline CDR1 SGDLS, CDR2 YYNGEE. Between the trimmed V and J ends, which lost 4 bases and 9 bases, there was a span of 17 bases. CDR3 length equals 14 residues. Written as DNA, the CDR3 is TGTGCCAGCAGCCTCAGACTCGCGGTTGGTGAGCAGTTCTTC. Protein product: CASSLRLAVGEQFF. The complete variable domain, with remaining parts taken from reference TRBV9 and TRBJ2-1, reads DSGVTQTPKHLITATGQRVTLRCSPRSGDLSVYWYQQSLDQGLQFLIQYYNGEERAKGNILERFSAQQFPDLHSELNLSSLELGDSALYFCASSLRLAVGEQFFGPGTRLTVL.

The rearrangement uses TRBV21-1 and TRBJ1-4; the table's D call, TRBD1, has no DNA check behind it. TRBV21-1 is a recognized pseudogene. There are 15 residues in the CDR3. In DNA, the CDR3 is TGTGCCAGCAGCAAAAGAGGGGACAGACCGGAAAAACTGTTTTTT. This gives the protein CASSKRGDRPEKLFF.

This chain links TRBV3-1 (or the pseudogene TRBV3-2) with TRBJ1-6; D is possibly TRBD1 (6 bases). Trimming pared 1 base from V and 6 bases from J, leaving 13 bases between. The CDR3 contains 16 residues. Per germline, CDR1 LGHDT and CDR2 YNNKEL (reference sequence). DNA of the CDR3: TGTGCCAGCAGCCAAGCGCGGGGGGCGTTTAATTCACCCCTCCACTTT. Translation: CASSQARGAFNSPLHF.

The chain's CDR3 is CASSQDGGSGANVLTF. In DNA form, the CDR3 reads TGTGCCAGCAGCCAAGATGGCGGATCTGGGGCCAACGTCCTGACTTTC. The chain employs TRBV3-1 (or the pseudogene TRBV3-2) and TRBJ2-6; D uncertain. The CDR3 length is 16 residues. The ends were cut back, 0 bases at V and 1 base at J, with 7 bases in the middle. The germline CDR1 and CDR2 sequences are LGHDT and YNNKEL (reference sequence).

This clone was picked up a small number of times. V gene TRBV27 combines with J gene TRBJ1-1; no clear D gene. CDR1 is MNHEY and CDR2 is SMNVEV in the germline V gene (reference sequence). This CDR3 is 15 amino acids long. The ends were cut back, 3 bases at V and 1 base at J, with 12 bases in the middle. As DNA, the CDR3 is TGTGCCAGCAGTTTCACGGACGAGGGGAACACTGAAGCTTTCTTT. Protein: CASSFTDEGNTEAFF.

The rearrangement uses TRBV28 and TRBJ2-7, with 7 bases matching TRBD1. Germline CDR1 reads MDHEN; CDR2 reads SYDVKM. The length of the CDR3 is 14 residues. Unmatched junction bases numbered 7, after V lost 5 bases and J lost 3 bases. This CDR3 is CASSPPTGYYEQYF. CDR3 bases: TGTGCCAGCAGTCCCCCGACAGGGTACTACGAGCAGTACTTC.

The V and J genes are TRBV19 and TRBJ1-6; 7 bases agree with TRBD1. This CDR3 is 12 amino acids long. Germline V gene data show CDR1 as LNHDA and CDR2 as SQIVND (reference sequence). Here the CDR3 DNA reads TGTGCTACAGGGGCCTCGGATTCACCCCTCCACTTT. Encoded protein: CATGASDSPLHF.

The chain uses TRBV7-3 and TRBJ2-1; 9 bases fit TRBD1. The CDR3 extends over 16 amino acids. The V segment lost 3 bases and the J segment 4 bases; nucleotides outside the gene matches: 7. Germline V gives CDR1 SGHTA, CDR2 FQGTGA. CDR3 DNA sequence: TGTGCCAGCAGCTTTAGTCCGGGACAGGGATACAATGAGCAGTTCTTC. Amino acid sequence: CASSFSPGQGYNEQFF.

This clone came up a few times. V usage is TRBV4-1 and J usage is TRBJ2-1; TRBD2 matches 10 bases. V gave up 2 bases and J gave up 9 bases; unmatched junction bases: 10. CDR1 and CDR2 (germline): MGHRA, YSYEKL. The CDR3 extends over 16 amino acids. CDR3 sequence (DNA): TGCGCCAGCAGCCAAAACCTAGCGGGAGCGGATGGTGAGCAGTTCTTC. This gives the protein CASSQNLAGADGEQFF.

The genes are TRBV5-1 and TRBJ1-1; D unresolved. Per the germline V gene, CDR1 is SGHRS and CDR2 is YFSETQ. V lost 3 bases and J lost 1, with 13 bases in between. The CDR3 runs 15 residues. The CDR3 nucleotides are TGCGCCAGCAGCTCAACGACATGGTCGAACACTGAAGCTTTCTTT. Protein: CASSSTTWSNTEAFF.